This T cell receptor beta chain was documented in a study of blood T cell repertoires in COVID-19. On the study more broadly: Both acute and convalescent COVID-19 samples were obtained from the United States, Italy and Spain. PBMCs, B-cell-depleted T cells, or T cells provided the cDNA or gDNA that made up the material.

The CDR3 consists of 13 residues. V was pared by 2 bases and J by 5 bases, with 3 bases of the junction left unmatched. In germline, CDR1 is SGDLS, CDR2 YYNGEE. Clones were sequenced by immunoSEQ multiplex PCR, and TCRdb holds only the in-frame ones, with some missing. The table records about 190,000 clones, around 83% of them present only once. The source of this sequence is a woman between 35 and 50 years old with acute or convalescent COVID-19. The source material was peripheral blood. The chain carries TRBV9 and TRBJ1-2, with 7 bases fitting TRBD1. CDR3 DNA: TGTGCCAGCAGCGTCCGGACAGGATATGGCTACACCTTC. It translates to CASSVRTGYGYTF. The full variable domain, its missing parts supplied by reference TRBV9 and TRBJ1-2, is DSGVTQTPKHLITATGQRVTLRCSPRSGDLSVYWYQQSLDQGLQFLIQYYNGEERAKGNILERFSAQQFPDLHSELNLSSLELGDSALYFCASSVRTGYGYTFGSGTRLTVV.